The 20 T cell receptor beta chains listed next were all sequenced from one sample in a study of identical twins. TCRdb processed the 5' RACE reads anew with MiXCR; each CDR3 protein has one entry. Here the sample spans some 240,000 distinct CDR3 sequences, about 8.5% being singletons. The same sample was also used in a study of yellow fever vaccine responses in identical twins.

The sequenced material came from CD8+ T cells sorted from blood. Receptors originate from a woman aged 18-29 years in good health.

This clonotype has a count of ten or more. The CDR3 loop reads CASSQDPKSEAGNYEQYF. The CDR3 nucleotides are TGTGCCAGCAGCCAAGACCCAAAAAGCGAGGCGGGGAACTACGAGCAGTACTTC. J is TRBJ2-7 and V is TRBV4-2, with a weak D call TRBD2 (6 bases). CDR1 is LGHNA and CDR2 is YNFKEQ in the germline V gene. The V end lost 0 bases, the J end lost 3 bases, and 21 bases lay between the germline ends. The CDR3 has 18 amino acids.

In this sample, this clonotype turned up a few times. The chain couples TRBV6-1 to TRBJ2-5; D is unresolved. Germline V gene lookup returns CDR1 MNHNS and CDR2 SASEGT. Between the trimmed V and J ends, which lost 8 bases and 0 bases, there was a span of 13 bases. The CDR3 has 14 residues. CDR3 in amino acids: CASREGTNQETQYF. The DNA of the CDR3 is TGTGCCAGCCGAGAAGGAACTAACCAAGAGACCCAGTACTTC.

This clonotype was counted at least ten times. The chain's CDR3 is CASSLEGHPEEYF. Here the CDR3 DNA reads TGTGCCAGCAGCTTAGAAGGACATCCGGAAGAGTATTTT. The rearrangement uses TRBV7-9 and TRBJ2-3, with D perhaps TRBD1 (5 bases). Trimming shortened V by 1 base and J by 13 bases, and 15 bases separated the two germline ends. Germline V gives CDR1 SEHNR, CDR2 FQNEAQ (reference sequence). The CDR3 runs to 13 residues.

This chain joins TRBV6-1 and TRBJ2-6, with 8 bases lining up with TRBD2. V was pared by 2 bases and J by 0 bases, with 9 bases of the junction left unmatched. CDR1 and CDR2 (germline): MNHNS, SASEGT. CDR3 length equals 19 residues. The CDR3 DNA follows: TGTGCCAGCAGTGAACAACCGGCGGGGGGCGGCTCTGGGGCCAACGTCCTGACTTTC. The encoded protein is CASSEQPAGGGSGANVLTF.

The genes are TRBV7-9 and TRBJ1-4; TRBD1 agrees at 12 bases. After removal of 1 base from V and 6 bases from J, the junction contained 6 bases not matched to a gene. The length of the CDR3 is 17 residues. Looked up from germline, CDR1 is SEHNR and CDR2 is FQNEAQ (reference sequence). The CDR3 DNA reads TGTGCCAGCAGCTTAGTTGGGACAGGGGGCGTGGATGAAAAACTGTTTTTT. Protein product: CASSLVGTGGVDEKLFF.

The sample holds a few counts of this clonotype. The CDR3 loop reads CATSSGREQYF. In DNA form, the CDR3 reads TGTGCCACCAGCAGCGGGAGGGAGCAGTACTTC. This chain joins TRBV15 and TRBJ2-7; TRBD2 agrees at 7 bases. CDR3 size: 11 residues. The germline V gene encodes CDR1 LNHNV and CDR2 YYDKDF (reference sequence). After removal of 3 bases from V and 7 bases from J, the junction contained 0 bases not matched to a gene.

V gene TRBV7-9 combines with J gene TRBJ2-1, with TRBD1 matching 10 bases. With 7 bases clipped from V and 5 bases from J, the junction kept 2 bases outside the gene matches. The CDR3 runs to 13 residues. The germline CDR1 and CDR2 sequences are SEHNR and FQNEAQ (reference sequence). CDR3 loop: CASKGQGNNEQFF. CDR3 sequence (DNA): TGTGCCAGCAAGGGACAGGGGAACAATGAGCAGTTCTTC.

In its sample, this clonotype was seen a few times. The chain couples TRBV5-5 to TRBJ1-1; 9 nucleotides agree with TRBD1. V trimming: 0 bases; J trimming: 10 bases; junction bases outside the gene matches: 10. The CDR3 has 15 residues. From germline, CDR1 is SGHKS and CDR2 YYEKEE (reference sequence). CDR3 in DNA: TGTGCCAGCAGCTTGGTGGGACAGGGAGGGTTCGGAGCTTTCTTT. It yields the protein CASSLVGQGGFGAFF.

This clonotype was seen more than once but under ten times. The V gene is TRBV28, the J gene TRBJ1-4; D gene unclear. V lost 3 bases and J lost 0, with 8 bases in between. CDR3 size: 15 residues. CDR1 is MDHEN, CDR2 SYDVKM, per germline. The CDR3 loop is CASSFTRSTNEKLFF. In nucleotides, the CDR3 is TGTGCCAGCAGTTTTACTCGGTCAACTAATGAAAAACTGTTTTTT.

The genes are TRBV12-3 or TRBV12-4 and TRBJ2-3; TRBD2 aligns across 9 bases. The CDR3 is 20 residues long. V lost 5 bases and J lost 5; bases outside the gene matches: 23. The CDR3: CASSRRGGREGPFGIDTQYF. CDR3 DNA: TGTGCCAGCAGTCGACGCGGGGGGCGGGAGGGCCCTTTTGGTATAGATACGCAGTATTTT.

This clonotype came up a few times. This rearrangement joins TRBV7-9 to TRBJ2-7; D possibly corresponds to TRBD2 (5 bases). Germline loops: CDR1 SEHNR, CDR2 FQNEAQ (reference sequence). The CDR3 is 16 residues long. V lost 9 bases to trimming and J lost 1 base, with 22 bases between them. CDR3 region: CASEAEADYLSYEQYF. CDR3 DNA: TGTGCCAGTGAAGCGGAGGCGGATTACCTTTCCTACGAGCAGTACTTC.

In this sample, this clonotype turned up a few times. The chain uses TRBV27 and TRBJ2-5; D gene unclear. The V end lost 3 bases, the J end lost 4 bases, and 12 bases lay between the germline ends. Per the germline V gene, CDR1 is MNHEY and CDR2 is SMNVEV (reference sequence). The CDR3 runs to 14 residues. The DNA of the CDR3 is TGTGCCAGCAGTTTGATTTGGCCAGGAGAGACCCAGTACTTC. It specifies CASSLIWPGETQYF.

This clonotype has a count of ten or more. The V and J genes are TRBV24-1 and TRBJ2-5, with 7 nucleotides matching TRBD1. V shed 4 bases and J 2 bases; nucleotides not matched to a gene: 3. Germline lookup yields CDR1 KGHDR and CDR2 SFDVKD. The CDR3 runs 14 residues. The CDR3 sequence is CATSDRDRQETQYF. DNA for the CDR3: TGTGCCACCAGTGACAGGGACAGACAAGAGACCCAGTACTTC.

This clonotype was picked up many times. The chain carries TRBV25-1 and TRBJ2-2; TRBD1 matches at 10 bases. J was trimmed by 4 bases and V by 7 bases; bases with no gene match: 3. This CDR3 is built from 14 residues. The V gene's germline CDR1 is MGHDK and CDR2 SYGVNS. The CDR3 DNA follows: TGTGCCAGCATCCGGACAGGGGGCACCGGGGAGCTGTTTTTT. The encoded protein is CASIRTGGTGELFF.

The chain is built from TRBV6-2 or TRBV6-3 and TRBJ1-6; D gene unclear. Germline V gene lookup returns CDR1 MNHEY and CDR2 SVGEGT. This CDR3 is 15 amino acids long. Trimming pared 7 bases from V and 3 bases from J, leaving 13 bases between. The CDR3 DNA follows: TGTGCCAGCACCTTACCGCTCAGCTATAATTCACCCCTCCACTTT. Residues: CASTLPLSYNSPLHF.

This clonotype was detected a few times. The chain links TRBV4-1 to TRBJ2-3; 7 bases line up with TRBD2. Germline lookup yields CDR1 MGHRA and CDR2 YSYEKL. The CDR3 loop spans 16 amino acids. Losses at the gene ends were 2 bases for V and 2 bases for J; bases not matched to a gene: 7. CDR3 sequence (DNA): TGCGCCAGCAGCCAACCTCCGGGACTACTCACAGATACGCAGTATTTT. Protein sequence: CASSQPPGLLTDTQYF.

At least ten counts were recorded for this clonotype. The chain links TRBV20-1 to TRBJ2-7, with D uncertain. The ends were cut back, 1 base at V and 2 bases at J, with 9 bases in the middle. The germline V gene has CDR1 DFQATT and CDR2 SNEGSKA (reference sequence). The CDR3 covers 13 residues. The CDR3 region is CSARGVGAYEQYF. CDR3 sequence (DNA): TGCAGTGCTAGAGGGGTAGGAGCCTACGAGCAGTACTTC.

This rearrangement joins TRBV12-3 or TRBV12-4 to TRBJ2-1; possible D gene TRBD2, 6 bases. The CDR3 contains 15 residues. V gave up 5 bases and J gave up 4 bases, with 15 bases separating them. CDR3 DNA sequence: TGTGCCAGCAGTCCTCTTACGGGGGATTACAATGAGCAGTTCTTC. Protein product: CASSPLTGDYNEQFF.

This clonotype was detected many times. The V gene is TRBV4-1, the J gene TRBJ1-5; D possibly corresponds to TRBD1 (6 bases). Trimming stripped 3 bases from V and 6 bases from J, with 15 bases between. The germline V gene has CDR1 MGHRA and CDR2 YSYEKL. The CDR3 runs to 15 residues. CDR3 protein: CASSQGANAGQPQHF. CDR3 bases: TGCGCCAGCAGCCAGGGGGCTAACGCAGGTCAGCCCCAGCATTTT.

Of note for this clonotype: This could be a read error, since a much larger clone is one nucleotide away. This sequence joins TRBV6-2 or TRBV6-3 and TRBJ2-3; 9 nucleotides line up with TRBD2. This CDR3 contains 17 residues. V lost 5 bases, J lost 3 bases, and 12 bases stayed unmatched. Germline CDR1 MNHEY, CDR2 SVGEGT. CDR3 amino acids: CASSSRVAGVGTDTQYF. The CDR3 DNA reads TGTGCCAGCAGTAGCCGGGTAGCGGGAGTGGGAACAGATACGCAGTATTTT.